The 26 T cell receptor beta chains given below trace back to one sample, sequenced in a study of spatial heterogeneity in lung cancer. Study-level points and caveats: Counts that tracked tumor mutation counts were those of expanded intratumoral alpha and beta TCRs.

TCRdb re-derived calls from the 5' RACE reads in MiXCR, one entry per CDR3 protein. This repertoire shows some 7,000 distinct CDR3 sequences, 14% found once; its top ten account for approximately 10%. Time point specified: sample taken at primary tumor resection. Antigen specificity for these receptors is unknown. The source material was lung tumor tissue, sampled at surgery. The receptor source for this set is a female donor with early-stage non-small cell lung cancer.

In its sample, this clonotype ranks as medium-sized (0.01 to 0.1%). The library was prepared for alpha chains; this beta chain is a stray read, so its frequency means little. The rearrangement uses TRBV3-1 and TRBJ2-1, with a tentative D call TRBD2 (6 bases). The V gene's germline CDR1 is LGHDT and CDR2 YNNKEL (reference sequence). The CDR3 runs to 15 residues. The V end lost 2 bases, the J end lost 5 bases, and 13 bases lay between the germline ends. CDR3 sequence (DNA): TGTGCCAGCAGCCAAACTAGCAGAATGAACAATGAGCAGTTCTTC. Its protein product is CASSQTSRMNNEQFF.

There are many counts of this clonotype. This beta chain was picked up by a library intended for alpha chains and is off target, so its count carries little meaning. The chain joins TRBV4-2 to TRBJ2-3; 8 positions agree with TRBD1. Germline CDR1 reads LGHNA; CDR2 reads YNFKEQ. CDR3 length equals 14 residues. V was pared by 4 bases and J by 5 bases, with 5 bases of the junction left unmatched. CDR3 DNA sequence: TGTGCCAGCAGCCGCGATACAGGGGGAGATACGCAGTATTTT. Residues: CASSRDTGGDTQYF.

In its sample, this clonotype is medium-sized. This beta chain is a stray read from a library made for alpha chains; its abundance is not meaningful. This chain links TRBV20-1 with TRBJ1-2, with D possibly TRBD1 on 6 matching bases. Trimming shortened V by 7 bases and J by 4 bases, and 13 bases separated the two germline ends. This CDR3 comprises 12 residues. CDR1 DFQATT and CDR2 SNEGSKA come from the germline V gene (reference sequence). The DNA of the CDR3 is TGCAGTGTACGTACAGGGCCCTATGGCTACACCTTC. Translated, it gives CSVRTGPYGYTF.

This clonotype came up many times. A library prepared for alpha chains yielded this beta chain as an off-target read; its size is of little meaning. The genes are TRBV6-6 and TRBJ1-1, with D unclear. The CDR3 length is 14 residues. Germline V lookup: CDR1 MNHNY, CDR2 SVGAGI (reference sequence). V lost 8 bases to trimming and J lost 1 base, with 14 bases between them. This CDR3 is CASATNARNTEAFF. The CDR3 DNA reads as TGTGCCAGCGCTACGAACGCCAGGAACACTGAAGCTTTCTTT.

This clonotype was recorded at least ten times. Little can be read into the size of this beta chain, an off-target read in a library designed for alpha chains. CDR3 residues: CASRRGRTGWVRDTEAFF. The DNA for the CDR3 is TGTGCCAGCAGGAGGGGGCGGACAGGGTGGGTCAGGGACACTGAAGCTTTCTTT. The V and J genes are TRBV28 and TRBJ1-1; 8 bases fit TRBD1. Germline lookup yields CDR1 MDHEN and CDR2 SYDVKM. V shed 6 bases and J 3 bases; nucleotides not matched to a gene: 18. The CDR3 runs to 18 residues.

This clonotype has a count of ten or more. The library was designed around alpha chains, so this beta chain is a stray read whose abundance carries little weight. This CDR3 reads CASSYWAHSRGTEAFF. CDR3 coding DNA: TGTGCCAGCAGTTACTGGGCCCATTCCCGGGGCACTGAAGCTTTCTTT. The chain is built from TRBV6-2 or TRBV6-3 and TRBJ1-1; D ambiguous. The germline V and J ends were trimmed by 1 base and 4 bases, with 16 bases remaining between them. CDR1 is MNHEY and CDR2 is SVGEGT in the germline V gene. The CDR3 loop spans 16 amino acids.

This clonotype is medium-sized within its sample. Being off target in a library aimed at alpha chains, this beta chain has a size of little meaning. This sequence joins TRBV12-3 or TRBV12-4 and TRBJ1-5, with 7 positions matching TRBD1. The V segment lost 6 bases and the J segment 7 bases; nucleotides outside the gene matches: 3. The CDR3 is 12 amino acids. CDR3 in DNA: TGTGCCAGCAGAGGGACAGCACAGCCCCAGCATTTT. Amino acids: CASRGTAQPQHF.

About this clonotype itself: Since the library was made to target alpha chains, this beta chain is a stray read and its abundance is not meaningful. J is TRBJ2-7 and V is TRBV28, with TRBD2 as a possible D gene (7 bases). V was pared by 2 bases and J by 2 bases, with 13 bases between. This CDR3 comprises 15 residues. Germline lookup yields CDR1 MDHEN and CDR2 SYDVKM. DNA of the CDR3: TGTGCCAGCAGTTTAGGGAGGGGGAGCCCCTACGAGCAGTACTTC. Amino acid sequence: CASSLGRGSPYEQYF.

In this sample, this clonotype is medium-sized. This beta chain slipped into a library made for alpha chains as a stray read, so its size is not meaningful. This rearrangement joins TRBV5-5 to TRBJ2-7, with D perhaps TRBD1 (5 bases). V was cut by 5 bases and J by 7 bases, with 16 bases left in between. CDR1 and CDR2 from the germline V gene are SGHKS and YYEKEE (reference sequence). There are 13 residues in the CDR3. DNA for the CDR3: TGTGCCAGCAGTTGGGCAGGGCCTGAAGAGCAGTACTTC. Amino acid sequence: CASSWAGPEEQYF.

Within the sample, this clonotype is medium-sized. Little can be read into the size of this beta chain, an off-target read in a library designed for alpha chains. The chain couples TRBV4-2 to TRBJ2-7, with 9 bases identical to TRBD2. The germline CDR1 and CDR2 sequences are LGHNA and YNFKEQ. The ends lost 1 base at V and 4 bases at J; junction bases unmatched: 5. This CDR3 has 15 residues. The CDR3 coding sequence is TGTGCCAGCAGCCAAGTAAATCTAGCGGGGTACGAGCAGTACTTC. Amino acids: CASSQVNLAGYEQYF.

At least ten counts were recorded for this clonotype. Within a library made for alpha chains, this beta chain is off target, and its count is uninformative. This chain links TRBV7-9 with TRBJ2-3, with D possibly matching TRBD2 (7 bases). Trimming shortened V by 6 bases and J by 6 bases, and 22 bases separated the two germline ends. The CDR3 totals 16 residues. Germline assignment: CDR1 SEHNR and CDR2 FQNEAQ (reference sequence). In DNA form, the CDR3 reads TGTGCCAGCAGTCGAAATCGGGGGGCCCTCCGGGATACGCAGTATTTT. Encoded protein: CASSRNRGALRDTQYF.

This clonotype was counted many times. Being off target in a library aimed at alpha chains, this beta chain has a size of little meaning. The chain combines TRBV5-1 with TRBJ2-5; tentatively, D is TRBD1 (6 bases). The germline CDR1 and CDR2 sequences are SGHRS and YFSETQ. This CDR3 has 15 residues. Trimming shortened V by 0 bases and J by 1 base, and 10 bases separated the two germline ends. CDR3 sequence reads: CASSLAGQPQETQYF. For the CDR3, the DNA is TGCGCCAGCAGCTTGGCGGGACAACCCCAAGAGACCCAGTACTTC. The full variable domain, its missing parts supplied by reference TRBV5-1 and TRBJ2-5, is KAGVTQTPRYLIKTRGQQVTLSCSPISGHRSVSWYQQTPGQGLQFLFEYFSETQRNKGNFPGRFSGRQFSNSRSEMNVSTLELGDSALYLCASSLAGQPQETQYFGPGTRLLVL.

By share, this clonotype counts as large. This beta chain slipped into a library made for alpha chains as a stray read, so its size is not meaningful. V usage is TRBV20-1 and J usage is TRBJ2-3; D might be TRBD1 (6 bases). CDR1 and CDR2 from the germline V gene are DFQATT and SNEGSKA (reference sequence). V was trimmed by 0 bases and J by 4 bases, leaving 17 bases between them. CDR3 length: 16 residues. This chain's CDR3 is CSARDSGRGPSDTQYF. CDR3 DNA sequence: TGCAGTGCTAGAGATTCGGGCAGGGGACCGTCAGATACGCAGTATTTT.

This clonotype was recorded at least ten times. This beta chain is off target for a library built for alpha chains, so its abundance means little. The V gene is TRBV7-9, the J gene TRBJ2-1, with TRBD2 identical over 10 bases. Germline trimming cut 5 bases from V and 4 bases from J; bases unmatched to any gene: 8. Germline CDR1 SEHNR, CDR2 FQNEAQ (reference sequence). The CDR3 totals 16 residues. As DNA, the CDR3 is TGTGCCAGCAGCCCTCCTCTAGCGGGGGCATACAATGAGCAGTTCTTC. Amino acid sequence: CASSPPLAGAYNEQFF.

This clonotype was found many times. The library was built for alpha chains, so this beta chain is an off-target read and its size means little. V and J are TRBV24-1 and TRBJ1-4; D not resolved. CDR1 is KGHDR and CDR2 is SFDVKD in the germline V gene. This CDR3 comprises 13 residues. V gave up 3 bases and J gave up 4 bases, with 5 bases separating them. The CDR3 spells CATSDSGNEKLFF. The CDR3 DNA reads as TGTGCCACCAGTGATAGCGGTAATGAAAAACTGTTTTTT.

Relative to its sample, this clonotype is medium-sized. This beta chain is a stray sequence in a library constructed for alpha chains; its clone size is not meaningful. The chain links TRBV10-3 to TRBJ2-1; possibly TRBD1 or TRBD2 for D (5 bases each). The CDR3 consists of 17 residues. CDR1 ENHRY and CDR2 SYGVKD come from the germline V gene. Trimming shortened V by 0 bases and J by 6 bases, and 18 bases separated the two germline ends. The CDR3 loop reads CAISESILGTPRNEQFF. DNA of the CDR3: TGTGCCATCAGTGAGTCGATACTAGGGACCCCGCGCAATGAGCAGTTCTTC.

By share, this clonotype counts as medium-sized. This beta chain appears as a stray read in a library generated for alpha chains; its size is not informative. The chain couples TRBV7-9 to TRBJ2-3, with D unresolved. V gave up 4 bases and J gave up 4 bases, with 6 bases separating them. The germline gives CDR1 SEHNR, CDR2 FQNEAQ (reference sequence). This CDR3 has 12 amino acids. The DNA for the CDR3 is TGTGCCAGCAGCTCACGTCCAGATACGCAGTATTTT. It is translated as CASSSRPDTQYF. The whole variable domain, filled in from reference TRBV7-9 and TRBJ2-3, reads DTGVSQNPRHKITKRGQNVTFRCDPISEHNRLYWYRQTLGQGPEFLTYFQNEAQLEKSRLLSDRFSAERPKGSFSTLEIQRTEQGDSAMYLCASSSRPDTQYFGPGTRLTVL.

In this sample, this clonotype turned up many times. This beta chain is an off-target read within a library intended for alpha chains, so its frequency means little. V usage is TRBV30 and J usage is TRBJ2-1, with 7 positions matching TRBD2. Germline CDR1 GTSNPN, CDR2 SVGIG (reference sequence). This CDR3 has 13 amino acids. Trimming removed 3 bases from V and 6 bases from J; junction bases left unmatched: 5. CDR3 sequence: CAWSWGEGNEQFF. CDR3 sequence (DNA): TGTGCCTGGAGCTGGGGGGAGGGCAATGAGCAGTTCTTC.

A word on this clonotype: The library was built for alpha chains, so this beta chain is an off-target read and its size means little. This rearrangement joins TRBV4-2 to TRBJ2-3; D unclear. This CDR3 is 13 amino acids long. V lost 0 bases and J 7 bases, leaving 8 bases between the germline ends. The V gene's germline CDR1 is LGHNA and CDR2 YNFKEQ. CDR3 nucleotides: TGTGCCAGCAGCCAAGAGCTCTCCTATACGCAGTATTTT. Its translation: CASSQELSYTQYF.

This clonotype was found many times. This beta chain was picked up by a library intended for alpha chains and is off target, so its count carries little meaning. The chain uses TRBV4-3 and TRBJ2-1; TRBD2 aligns across 16 bases. Germline CDR1 reads LGHNA; CDR2 reads YSLEER. This CDR3 has 20 residues. V lost 2 bases to trimming and J lost 1 base; unmatched junction nucleotides: 8. The CDR3 spells CASSQRGLAGGLWSYNEQFF. The CDR3 nucleotides are TGCGCCAGCAGCCAACGGGGACTAGCGGGGGGGCTTTGGTCCTACAATGAGCAGTTCTTC.

This clonotype was counted once. This beta chain represents an off-target read in a library built for alpha chains; its size is of limited meaning. The rearrangement uses TRBV29-1 and TRBJ2-3; D call uncertain. V was pared by 3 bases and J by 4 bases, with 5 bases between. The germline CDR1 and CDR2 sequences are SQVTM and ANQGSEA. CDR3 length equals 11 residues. The CDR3 loop reads CSVDWADTQYF. The CDR3 DNA reads as TGCAGCGTTGATTGGGCAGATACGCAGTATTTT.

By frequency in the sample, this clonotype is medium-sized. A library prepared for alpha chains yielded this beta chain as an off-target read; its size is of little meaning. The CDR3 sequence: CASSRDAGELFF. CDR3 coding DNA: TGTGCCAGCAGCCGAGATGCCGGGGAGCTGTTTTTT. The V gene is TRBV7-3, the J gene TRBJ2-2; D unresolved. Germline loops: CDR1 SGHTA, CDR2 FQGTGA. The CDR3 is made up of 12 amino acids. Between the trimmed V and J ends, which lost 5 bases and 6 bases, there was a span of 7 bases.

This clonotype has ten or more counts. The library was prepared for alpha chains; this beta chain is a stray read, so its frequency means little. The rearrangement joins TRBV11-2 to TRBJ2-7, with a possible D match to TRBD1 (5 bases). The germline CDR1 and CDR2 sequences are SGHAT and FQNNGV. The V gene lost 4 bases and the J gene lost 2 bases, with 9 bases spanning the gap. The CDR3 contains 13 residues. The CDR3 DNA reads TGTGCCAGCAGCTATTTGACAGCCTACGAGCAGTACTTC. Protein sequence: CASSYLTAYEQYF. Together with reference TRBV11-2 and TRBJ2-7, the CDR3 gives the full variable domain: EAGVAQSPRYKIIEKRQSVAFWCNPISGHATLYWYQQILGQGPKLLIQFQNNGVVDDSQLPKDRFSAERLKGVDSTLKIQPAKLEDSAVYLCASSYLTAYEQYFGPGTRLTVT.

Note on this clonotype: Within a library made for alpha chains, this beta chain is off target, and its count is uninformative. The chain uses TRBV5-1 and TRBJ2-7; TRBD1 matches 7 bases. CDR1 is SGHRS, CDR2 YFSETQ, per germline. The CDR3 covers 14 residues. The V segment lost 4 bases and the J segment 4 bases; nucleotides outside the gene matches: 8. CDR3: CASSIGTAQYEQYF. The CDR3, as DNA: TGCGCCAGCAGCATCGGGACAGCACAATACGAGCAGTACTTC.

This clonotype was counted at least ten times. Being off target in a library aimed at alpha chains, this beta chain has a size of little meaning. CDR3 coding DNA: TGTGCCAGCAGGCCGCGTGGGGCTGTCTATGGCTACACCTTC. It encodes CASRPRGAVYGYTF. V usage is TRBV6-5 and J usage is TRBJ1-2, with D possibly TRBD1 on 5 matching bases. V was shortened by 6 bases and J by 4 bases, with 15 bases between the two germline ends. The V gene's germline CDR1 is MNHEY and CDR2 SVGAGI. The CDR3 loop spans 14 amino acids.

This clonotype is categorized as medium-sized. The library was built for alpha chains, so this beta chain is an off-target read and its size means little. The rearrangement links TRBV6-5 to TRBJ2-5; D is uncertain. Germline V CDR1 and CDR2: MNHEY, SVGAGI. Trimming left V 0 bases short and J 5 bases short, with 10 bases between. The CDR3 extends over 14 amino acids. The CDR3 sequence is CASSYSTQTETQYF. CDR3 DNA sequence: TGTGCCAGCAGTTACTCAACCCAGACGGAGACCCAGTACTTC.